This TCR beta chain is drawn from a study of cytomegalovirus exposure and HLA in healthy donors. Study information: Within an early data release were about 85 million unique TCRs drawn from HLA-typed donors.

Points on this clone: Its matching antigen is unknown.

Findings and limits, study-wide: HLA restriction was apparent for most CMV-associated TCR beta chains in a later analysis. TCR beta V- and J-gene trimming, according to a later analysis, was linked to a missense DCLRE1C variant.

Use of 60 Vbeta and 13 Jbeta primers characterized the PCR. Sequenced by immunoSEQ multiplex PCR; TCRdb stores in-frame clones only, minus some. The profile shows about 110,000 clones, over 60% of them singletons. Trimming left V 2 bases short and J 5 bases short, with 3 bases between. Germline V gives CDR1 MNHNY, CDR2 SVGAGI (reference sequence). The CDR3 consists of 12 residues. What was sequenced was PBMCs. The clonotype originates from a woman between 50 and 59 years old in good health and CMV-seropositive. The chain uses TRBV6-6 and TRBJ2-2; D not certain. The CDR3 DNA reads as TGTGCCAGCAGTTACACTACCGGGGAGCTGTTTTTT. Its protein product is CASSYTTGELFF.